This T cell receptor beta chain was sequenced for a study of tumor-infiltrating lymphocytes in localized non-small cell lung cancer. Overall study context: Resected tumor was paired with non-adjacent uninvolved lung from the same patient. Study-level findings and limits: Tumors had more T cell infiltration than uninvolved lung, per TCRbeta sequencing and CD3 counts. Each assay used a separate piece of the same tissue. Tumor T-cell fraction from TCR sequencing was not associated with recurrence-free survival (p = 0.61).

TCRdb keeps only in-frame clones here, not all; method: immunoSEQ multiplex PCR. The table includes around 10,000 clones, 55% to 75% detected once. This CDR3 region has 17 residues. The germline V gene has CDR1 SGHRS and CDR2 YFSETQ. Losses at the gene ends were 6 bases for V and 3 bases for J; bases not matched to a gene: 16. Regarding this clone: The antigen is unknown.

The TCR sequence derives from a human donor with non-small cell lung cancer. The specimen sequenced was lung tumor tissue. The chain carries TRBV5-1 and TRBJ1-2, with 8 bases that match TRBD1. CDR3 DNA: TGCGCCAGCACCCCAGGCGGACAGGGCCGTATGGACTATGGCTACACCTTC. This encodes CASTPGGQGRMDYGYTF.